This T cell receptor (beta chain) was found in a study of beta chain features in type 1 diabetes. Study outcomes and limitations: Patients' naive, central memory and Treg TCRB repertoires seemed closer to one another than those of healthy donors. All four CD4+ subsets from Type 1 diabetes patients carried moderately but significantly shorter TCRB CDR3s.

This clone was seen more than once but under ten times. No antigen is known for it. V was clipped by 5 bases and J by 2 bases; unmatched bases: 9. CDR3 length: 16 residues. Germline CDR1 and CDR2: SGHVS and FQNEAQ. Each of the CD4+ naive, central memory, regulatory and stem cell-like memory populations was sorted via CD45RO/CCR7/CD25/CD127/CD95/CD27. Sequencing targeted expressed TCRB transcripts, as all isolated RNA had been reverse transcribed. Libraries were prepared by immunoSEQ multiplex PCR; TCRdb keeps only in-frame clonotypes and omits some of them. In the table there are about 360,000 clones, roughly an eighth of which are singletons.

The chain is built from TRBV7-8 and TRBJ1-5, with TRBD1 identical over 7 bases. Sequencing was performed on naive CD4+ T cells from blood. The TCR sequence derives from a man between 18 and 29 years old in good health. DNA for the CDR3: TGTGCCAGCAGCCCGACGACAGGGCGAGGCAATCAGCCCCAGCATTTT. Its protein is CASSPTTGRGNQPQHF.